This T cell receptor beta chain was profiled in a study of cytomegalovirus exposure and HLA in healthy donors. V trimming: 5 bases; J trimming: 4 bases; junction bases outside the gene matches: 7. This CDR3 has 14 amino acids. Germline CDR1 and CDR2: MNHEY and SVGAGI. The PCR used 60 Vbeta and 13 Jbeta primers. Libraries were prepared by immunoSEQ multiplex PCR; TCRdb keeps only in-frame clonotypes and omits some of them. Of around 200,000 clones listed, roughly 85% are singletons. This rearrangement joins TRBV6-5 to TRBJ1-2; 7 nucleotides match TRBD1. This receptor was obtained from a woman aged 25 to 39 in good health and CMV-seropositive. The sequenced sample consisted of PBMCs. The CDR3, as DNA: TGTGCCAGCAGTAGGGACAGAACCCTCTATGGCTACACCTTC. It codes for CASSRDRTLYGYTF.